The sequence of this T cell receptor beta chain was determined in a study of post-analysis software for immune sequencing data. Study results and limitations: Several TRBV segments (TRBV5-6, TRBV5-1 and TRBV20-1 among them) occurred more frequently in patients than in controls.

The library was made from cDNA and included unique molecular identifiers. TCRdb recomputed calls from the PCR reads with MiXCR, one row per CDR3 protein. Altogether roughly 580,000 distinct CDR3 sequences are present, roughly 46% being singletons, with the ten largest covering roughly 1.7%. The CDR3 length is 17 residues. Per the germline V gene, CDR1 is ENHRY and CDR2 is SYGVKD. Deletions cut 3 bases from V and 0 bases from J, with 16 bases between. Details on this clonotype: Its antigen is still unknown.

The origin of this receptor is a girl between 10 and 17 years old with multiple sclerosis. The sequenced material came from blood. V gene TRBV10-3 combines with J gene TRBJ2-3; D is possibly TRBD1 (5 bases). CDR3 in DNA: TGTGCCATCAGTGACTACCCCGAGCCAGGGAGCACAGATACGCAGTATTTT. Protein product: CAISDYPEPGSTDTQYF.